Listed here are 17 T cell receptor beta chains from one sample, sequenced in a study of blood T cell repertoires in COVID-19. Produced via immunoSEQ multiplex PCR; TCRdb's table is partial and in-frame only. Seen here are about 100,000 clones, approximately 91% observed once, and the top ten hold about 2.7%. The material sequenced was peripheral blood. Receptor source: a woman of 80 years or more with acute or convalescent COVID-19.

This rearrangement joins TRBV19 to TRBJ1-1; unclear D gene. V dropped 3 bases and J dropped 0 bases, with 11 bases sitting between them. Germline CDR1 LNHDA, CDR2 SQIVND (reference sequence). The CDR3 sequence is 15 residues long. The CDR3 region is CASSITGALNTEAFF. CDR3 in DNA: TGTGCCAGTAGTATTACGGGAGCACTGAACACTGAAGCTTTCTTT.

The V call is TRBV7-2, the J call TRBJ2-7; D may be TRBD2 (6 bases). There are 13 residues in the CDR3. V lost 1 base to trimming and J lost 6 bases, with 10 bases between them. Germline CDR1 reads SGHTA; CDR2 reads FQGNSA. The CDR3 DNA follows: TGTGCCAGCAGCTTAGGGCAGGGAGGCGAGCAGTACTTC. It codes for CASSLGQGGEQYF. The variable domain in full, with the rest retrieved from reference TRBV7-2 and TRBJ2-7, is GAGVSQSPSNKVTEKGKDVELRCDPISGHTALYWYRQSLGQGLEFLIYFQGNSAPDKSGLPSDRFSAERTGGSVSTLTIQRTQQEDSAVYLCASSLGQGGEQYFGPGTRLTVT.

A single count supports this clone. The V and J genes are TRBV3-1 (or the pseudogene TRBV3-2) and TRBJ2-1; possibly TRBD1 for D (6 bases). Trimming removed 6 bases at V and 9 bases at J, with 6 bases between. CDR3 length equals 10 residues. Germline V CDR1 and CDR2: LGHDT, YNNKEL (reference sequence). The CDR3 protein is CASRGGEQFF. The CDR3 bases are TGTGCCAGCAGAGGGGGTGAGCAGTTCTTC.

V usage is TRBV19 and J usage is TRBJ1-2; unclear D gene. Between the trimmed V and J ends, which lost 0 bases and 8 bases, there was a span of 13 bases. From germline, CDR1 is LNHDA and CDR2 SQIVND (reference sequence). The CDR3 is 14 amino acids. This CDR3 is CASSIDPSLHGYTF. CDR3 DNA sequence: TGTGCCAGTAGTATAGACCCAAGCCTGCACGGCTACACCTTC.

The rearrangement uses TRBV11-2 and TRBJ2-3; possible D gene TRBD1, 5 bases. The CDR3 contains 12 residues. V was clipped by 2 bases and J by 5 bases, with 5 bases between them. Germline V gene data show CDR1 as SGHAT and CDR2 as FQNNGV. This CDR3 reads CASSLTGDTQYF. The CDR3 nucleotides are TGTGCCAGCAGCTTAACAGGAGATACGCAGTATTTT.

This chain joins TRBV12-5 and TRBJ1-1; D ambiguous. This CDR3 is built from 14 residues. Trimming removed 9 bases at V and 4 bases at J, with 18 bases between. Germline loops: CDR1 LGHNT, CDR2 FRNRAP. CDR3 protein: CASNLFPLSTEAFF. CDR3 in DNA: TGTGCTAGCAACCTTTTCCCCCTGAGCACTGAAGCTTTCTTT.

The J gene is TRBJ1-1, the V gene TRBV18; D is uncertain. Germline V gene data show CDR1 as KGHSH and CDR2 as LQKENI. V gave up 6 bases and J gave up 0 bases, with 17 bases separating them. This CDR3 region has 16 residues. The CDR3 sequence is CASSLMGGGMNTEAFF. CDR3 bases: TGTGCCAGCTCCCTCATGGGAGGAGGCATGAACACTGAAGCTTTCTTT.

This rearrangement joins TRBV9 to TRBJ1-1; D perhaps matches TRBD1 (5 bases). This CDR3 is 15 amino acids long. CDR1 and CDR2 from the germline V gene are SGDLS and YYNGEE. The ends were cut back, 0 bases at V and 0 bases at J, with 9 bases in the middle. The CDR3 coding sequence is TGTGCCAGCAGCGTAGCTCCGGGGGTGAACACTGAAGCTTTCTTT. Its protein product is CASSVAPGVNTEAFF. Drawing the rest from reference TRBV9 and TRBJ1-1, the complete variable domain is DSGVTQTPKHLITATGQRVTLRCSPRSGDLSVYWYQQSLDQGLQFLIQYYNGEERAKGNILERFSAQQFPDLHSELNLSSLELGDSALYFCASSVAPGVNTEAFFGQGTRLTVV.

The rearrangement joins TRBV18 to TRBJ2-7; 9 nucleotides line up with TRBD1. The CDR3 consists of 16 residues. Per germline, CDR1 KGHSH and CDR2 LQKENI. V was pared by 3 bases and J by 3 bases, with 9 bases of the junction left unmatched. The CDR3 coding sequence is TGTGCCAGCTCACCCCGCAACTTGGGACAGGGCTACGAGCAGTACTTC. It specifies CASSPRNLGQGYEQYF.

The chain carries TRBV28 and TRBJ1-6; 7 bases fit TRBD1. CDR1 and CDR2 from the germline V gene are MDHEN and SYDVKM. J was trimmed by 6 bases and V by 6 bases; bases with no gene match: 8. This CDR3 has 15 amino acids. The CDR3 DNA reads as TGTGCCAGCAGCAACCCGGGACAGATTAATTCACCCCTCCACTTT. Amino acids: CASSNPGQINSPLHF.

Turning to this clone: One end of the junction is discordant with germline, which a read error may explain. The J gene is TRBJ2-7, the V gene TRBV12-3 or TRBV12-4; D gene uncertain. This CDR3 contains 12 residues. The CDR3 nucleotides are TGTGCCAGCAGTCAAGAACCCATCAGGTTGGACTTC. Protein sequence: CASSQEPIRLDF.

The chain uses TRBV7-9 and TRBJ2-2; tentative D call: TRBD1 (7 bases). Germline-derived CDR1 and CDR2 are SEHNR and FQNEAQ (reference sequence). V lost 5 bases and J lost 5, with 15 bases in between. The CDR3 loop spans 15 amino acids. For the CDR3, the DNA is TGTGCCAGCAGCCTACTACAGGGGAGGACCGGGGAGCTGTTTTTT. Translation: CASSLLQGRTGELFF.

Details on this clone: This sample includes further DNA sequences coding for the same CDR3. The CDR3 nucleotides read TGCGCCAGCAGCTTGCAGGGAAGCACTGAAGCTTTCTTT. Translation gives CASSLQGSTEAFF. The chain employs TRBV5-1 and TRBJ1-1, with D possibly matching TRBD1 (5 bases). The V gene lost 1 base and the J gene lost 4 bases, with 8 bases spanning the gap. This CDR3 is built from 13 residues. Germline-derived CDR1 and CDR2 are SGHRS and YFSETQ.

The V gene is TRBV19, the J gene TRBJ1-2; a weak D match, TRBD1 (5 bases). The V end lost 3 bases, the J end lost 4 bases, and 21 bases lay between the germline ends. This CDR3 spans 17 amino acids. CDR1 is LNHDA, CDR2 SQIVND, per germline (reference sequence). For the CDR3, the DNA is TGTGCCAGTAGTATTACCCCCGCAGGGCTCGAAACCTATGGCTACACCTTC. Translation gives CASSITPAGLETYGYTF.

V is TRBV5-1 and J is TRBJ2-5, with TRBD1 matching over 10 bases. The J segment lost 1 base and the V segment lost 3 bases, leaving 3 bases of the junction unmatched. The CDR3 contains 15 residues. The V gene's germline CDR1 is SGHRS and CDR2 YFSETQ. DNA of the CDR3: TGCGCCAGCAGCTCCCGGGACAGGGGCCAAGAGACCCAGTACTTC. Translating gives CASSSRDRGQETQYF.

The chain has TRBV7-5 and TRBJ1-5; the table assigns TRBD1, which was not confirmed against the DNA. TRBV7-5 is deemed a pseudogene. The CDR3 sequence is 16 residues long. CDR3 bases: TGTGTCAGAAAAGCCAGGAGGGGACAGCGCAATCAGCCCCAGCATTTT. Translated, it gives CVRKARRGQRNQPQHF.

The V gene is TRBV9, the J gene TRBJ2-7; tentatively, D is TRBD1 (6 bases). The V and J ends lost 0 bases and 3 bases respectively, with 10 bases between them. The CDR3 has 14 amino acids. Per germline, CDR1 SGDLS and CDR2 YYNGEE. The CDR3 region has the DNA TGTGCCAGCAGCGTAGCTACAGGGAACTACGAGCAGTACTTC. Protein product: CASSVATGNYEQYF.